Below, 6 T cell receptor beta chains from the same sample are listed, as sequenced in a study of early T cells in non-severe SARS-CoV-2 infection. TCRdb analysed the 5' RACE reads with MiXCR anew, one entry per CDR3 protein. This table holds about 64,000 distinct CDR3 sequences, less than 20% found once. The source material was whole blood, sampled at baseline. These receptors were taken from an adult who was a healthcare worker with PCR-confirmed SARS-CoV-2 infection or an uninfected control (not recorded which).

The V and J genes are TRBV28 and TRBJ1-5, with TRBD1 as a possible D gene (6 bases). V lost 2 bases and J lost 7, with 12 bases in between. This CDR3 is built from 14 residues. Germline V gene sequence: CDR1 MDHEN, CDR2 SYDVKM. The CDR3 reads CASSLGGLYQPQHF. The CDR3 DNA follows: TGTGCCAGCAGTTTAGGGGGGCTATACCAGCCCCAGCATTTT.

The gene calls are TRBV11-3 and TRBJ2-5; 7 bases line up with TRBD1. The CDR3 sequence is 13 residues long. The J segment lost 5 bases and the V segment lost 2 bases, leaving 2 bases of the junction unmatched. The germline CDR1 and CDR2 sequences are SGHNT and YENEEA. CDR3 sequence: CASSLRQGETQYF. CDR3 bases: TGTGCCAGCAGCTTACGACAGGGCGAGACCCAGTACTTC. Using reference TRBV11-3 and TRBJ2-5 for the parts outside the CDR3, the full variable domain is EAGVVQSPRYKIIEKKQPVAFWCNPISGHNTLYWYLQNLGQGPELLIRYENEEAVDDSQLPKDRFSAERLKGVDSTLKIQPAELGDSAVYLCASSLRQGETQYFGPGTRLLVL.

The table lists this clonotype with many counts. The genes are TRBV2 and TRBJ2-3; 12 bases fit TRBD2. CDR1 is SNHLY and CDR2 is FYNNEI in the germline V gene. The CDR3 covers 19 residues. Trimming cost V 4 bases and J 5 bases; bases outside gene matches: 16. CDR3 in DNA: TGTGCCAGCAGTGTAGTTTGGGGTGCTAGCGGGAGGGCCGAAGATACGCAGTATTTT. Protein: CASSVVWGASGRAEDTQYF.

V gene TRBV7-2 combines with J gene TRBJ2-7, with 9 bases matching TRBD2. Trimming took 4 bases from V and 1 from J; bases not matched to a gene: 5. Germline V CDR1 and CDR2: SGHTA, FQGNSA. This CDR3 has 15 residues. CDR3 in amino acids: CASSSRTSVSYEQYF. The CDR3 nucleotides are TGTGCCAGCAGCTCGCGGACTAGCGTATCCTACGAGCAGTACTTC.

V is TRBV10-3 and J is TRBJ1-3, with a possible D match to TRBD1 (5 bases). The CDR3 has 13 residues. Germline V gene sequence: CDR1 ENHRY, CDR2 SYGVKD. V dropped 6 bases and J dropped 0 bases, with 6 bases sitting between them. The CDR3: CAIRQDSGNTIYF. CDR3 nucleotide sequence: TGTGCCATCAGACAGGACTCTGGAAACACCATATATTTT.

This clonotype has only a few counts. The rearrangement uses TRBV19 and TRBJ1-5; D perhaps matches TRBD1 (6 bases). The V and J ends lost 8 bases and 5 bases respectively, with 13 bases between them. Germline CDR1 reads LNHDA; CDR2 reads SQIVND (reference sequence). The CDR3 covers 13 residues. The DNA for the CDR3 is TGTGCCAGTGCTACAGGGCTCGATCAGCCCCAGCATTTT. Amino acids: CASATGLDQPQHF.